Detailed here is one T cell receptor (beta chain). Antigen specificity is unknown. These data belong to a study of cytomegalovirus exposure and HLA in healthy donors. The study, taken as a whole, reports: Under in vitro conditions, a few CMV-associated chains were confirmed as specific for CMV antigens. Published work reported that the classifier diagnosed cytomegalovirus status with high specificity and sensitivity.

The V gene's germline CDR1 is SGHVS and CDR2 FQNEAQ. The CDR3 totals 16 residues. The V segment lost 3 bases and the J segment 6 bases; nucleotides outside the gene matches: 10. Assay used: immunoSEQ multiplex PCR; TCRdb lists only in-frame clones, some missing. The table has about 49,000 clones, about 90% seen once. Material for sequencing was PBMCs. This chain joins TRBV7-8 and TRBJ2-1; 8 positions agree with TRBD2. The receptor's source is a man between 18 and 29 years old in good health and CMV-seronegative. The CDR3 here is CASSLVAGSIGNEQFF. DNA for the CDR3: TGTGCCAGCAGCTTGGTAGCGGGAAGTATAGGCAATGAGCAGTTCTTC.